Shown below are 17 T cell receptor beta chains from a single sample sequenced in a study of radiation and T cells in renal cell carcinoma (dated by TCRdb to 2020 to 2021). The receptor library was made with the immunoSEQ multiplex PCR assay. TCRdb provides this immuneACCESS table in a form limited to in-frame rearrangements. Some clones are lacking; in checked studies, under half of them reflect an unresolved V gene, and why the rest are absent is not known. The sample table records tens of thousands of clones; 82% of these occur just once. The ten largest account for approximately 6.4% of the sample. The time point label, as the study defines it: baseline pretreatment blood. Explained via the paper, the treatment or condition label denotes: 15 Gy SBRT to primary tumor, nephrectomy 4 weeks later. This material consisted of blood, taken from a patient whose treatment included radiotherapy and nephrectomy. The receptors were sampled from a man in his fifties or sixties with renal cell carcinoma.

The rearrangement links TRBV6-6 to TRBJ2-7; the D gene is possibly TRBD2 (5 bases). Germline CDR1 reads MNHNY; CDR2 reads SVGAGI (reference sequence). Trimming removed 5 bases from V and 3 bases from J, with 8 bases in between. The CDR3 contains 12 residues. CDR3 in amino acids: CASSDRDYEQYF. CDR3 DNA: TGTGCCAGCAGTGACCGGGACTACGAGCAGTACTTC.

The CDR3 reads CATSRGTRGGRDTDTQYF. The DNA of the CDR3 is TGTGCCACCAGCAGAGGCACTAGAGGGGGGAGAGACACAGATACGCAGTATTTT. This chain uses TRBV15 with TRBJ2-3; perhaps D is TRBD1 or TRBD2 (6 bases each). Germline CDR1 is LNHNV and CDR2 is YYDKDF (reference sequence). The CDR3 covers 18 residues. The V and J ends lost 1 base and 2 bases respectively, with 19 bases between them.

The gene calls are TRBV28 and TRBJ1-3; D unresolved. Germline CDR1 is MDHEN and CDR2 is SYDVKM. Trimming left V 6 bases short and J 0 bases short, with 6 bases between. The CDR3 spans 13 residues. CDR3 sequence: CASRGSSGNTIYF. The CDR3 DNA follows: TGTGCCAGCAGAGGAAGCTCTGGAAACACCATATATTTT.

The chain carries TRBV7-2 and TRBJ1-5; TRBD1 matches at 7 bases. V lost 4 bases, J lost 6 bases, and 3 bases stayed unmatched. Germline lookup yields CDR1 SGHTA and CDR2 FQGNSA. The CDR3 length is 13 residues. CDR3: CASSSTGSQPQHF. CDR3 nucleotide sequence: TGTGCCAGCAGCTCGACAGGGAGTCAGCCCCAGCATTTT. The entire variable domain, with the rest obtained from reference TRBV7-2 and TRBJ1-5, is as follows: GAGVSQSPSNKVTEKGKDVELRCDPISGHTALYWYRQSLGQGLEFLIYFQGNSAPDKSGLPSDRFSAERTGGSVSTLTIQRTQQEDSAVYLCASSSTGSQPQHFGDGTRLSIL.

The rearrangement joins TRBV5-6 to TRBJ2-7, with TRBD2 as a possible D gene (6 bases). The CDR3 is made up of 15 amino acids. Looked up from germline, CDR1 is SGHDT and CDR2 is YYEEEE. Trimming removed 0 bases at V and 4 bases at J, with 14 bases between. Here the CDR3 reads CASSLVHLRGYEQYF. The CDR3 bases are TGTGCCAGCAGCTTGGTGCATTTGCGGGGATACGAGCAGTACTTC.

The chain combines TRBV25-1 with TRBJ2-7; D is uncertain. The CDR3 is 16 residues long. CDR1 is MGHDK, CDR2 SYGVNS, per germline. The germline V and J ends were trimmed by 4 bases and 1 base, with 17 bases remaining between them. CDR3 DNA: TGTGCCAGCAGTGGCCCCCGGGTTGGGATTTCCTACGAGCAGTACTTC. Translated: CASSGPRVGISYEQYF.

This clone showed up just once. This chain joins TRBV5-1 and TRBJ2-1; D ambiguous. In germline, CDR1 is SGHRS, CDR2 YFSETQ. The CDR3 consists of 15 residues. V was cut by 1 base and J by 6 bases, with 14 bases left in between. This chain's CDR3 is CASSLMHGQVNEQFF. The CDR3 coding sequence is TGCGCCAGCAGCTTGATGCACGGGCAGGTCAATGAGCAGTTCTTC.

The rearrangement links TRBV6-1 to TRBJ2-3; 10 bases fit TRBD2. After removal of 8 bases from V and 3 bases from J, the junction contained 8 bases not matched to a gene. The germline gives CDR1 MNHNS, CDR2 SASEGT. CDR3 size: 15 residues. The CDR3 coding sequence is TGTGCCAGCGCTTTTTCTAGCGGGAGAACAGATACGCAGTATTTT. Protein: CASAFSSGRTDTQYF.

The chain employs TRBV29-1 and TRBJ2-5, with 7 bases that match TRBD2. The last part of the DNA fits TRBJ2-7 better; the J call may be wrong. Germline loops: CDR1 SQVTM, CDR2 ANQGSEA. The CDR3 sequence is 18 residues long. As DNA, the CDR3 is TGCAGCGTTGAAATTGAGAGGGCTAGAGCGGGGTACTCCTACGAGCAGTACTTC. This gives the protein CSVEIERARAGYSYEQYF.

The chain recombines TRBV18 with TRBJ2-1; 10 bases match TRBD1. This CDR3 is 15 amino acids long. The trim removed 4 bases at V and 4 bases at J, leaving 4 bases unmatched. Germline CDR1 and CDR2: KGHSH and LQKENI. The CDR3, as DNA: TGTGCCAGCTCACGCGGACAGGGGGTTTACAATGAGCAGTTCTTC. It is translated as CASSRGQGVYNEQFF.

V is TRBV5-4 and J is TRBJ2-7; 12 bases align to TRBD1. This CDR3 has 16 residues. After removal of 3 bases from V and 6 bases from J, the junction contained 10 bases not matched to a gene. Germline V CDR1 and CDR2: SGHNT, YYREEE (reference sequence). The CDR3 here is CASSSARDRGPGEQYF. CDR3 nucleotides: TGTGCCAGCAGCTCGGCCCGGGACAGGGGGCCTGGCGAGCAGTACTTC.

V gene TRBV4-3 combines with J gene TRBJ2-1; tentatively, D is TRBD2 (5 bases). Trimming removed 0 bases at V and 9 bases at J, with 9 bases between. CDR3 length equals 13 residues. Germline CDR1 reads LGHNA; CDR2 reads YSLEER. The CDR3 DNA follows: TGCGCCAGCAGCCAAGATTCCGGGATTGAGCAGTTCTTC. Translation: CASSQDSGIEQFF.

The chain uses TRBV6-5 and TRBJ2-2; 10 bases agree with TRBD2. The V segment lost 6 bases and the J segment 7 bases; nucleotides outside the gene matches: 8. The CDR3 has 15 residues. Germline loops: CDR1 MNHEY, CDR2 SVGAGI. In nucleotides, the CDR3 is TGTGCCAGCAGACAACTAGCGGGAAGGATCGGGGAGCTGTTTTTT. Its translation is CASRQLAGRIGELFF.

This clone was seen a single time. V and J are TRBV10-3 and TRBJ2-5, with D possibly being TRBD1 (5 bases). V was cut by 4 bases and J by 2 bases, with 5 bases left in between. In germline, CDR1 is ENHRY, CDR2 SYGVKD. This CDR3 region has 12 residues. CDR3 protein: CAISGQQETQYF. The CDR3 DNA sequence: TGTGCCATCAGTGGACAGCAAGAGACCCAGTACTTC.

V and J are TRBV29-1 and TRBJ2-5; D could derive from TRBD1 or TRBD2 (5 bases each). The germline V gene encodes CDR1 SQVTM and CDR2 ANQGSEA. The CDR3 runs 18 residues. V was trimmed by 5 bases and J by 2 bases, leaving 27 bases between them. The DNA of the CDR3 is TGCAGCGTTTTCCCTCCTGCCCTCGACAGCGGAGGTCAAGAGACCCAGTACTTC. The encoded protein is CSVFPPALDSGGQETQYF.

The CDR3 coding sequence is TGTGCCAGTAGCCCTGACAGGGGCTTCAATCAGCCCCAGCATTTT. Translated, it gives CASSPDRGFNQPQHF. This chain links TRBV19 with TRBJ1-5; 8 bases map to TRBD1. The ends lost 6 bases at V and 3 bases at J; junction bases unmatched: 7. Germline V gene lookup returns CDR1 LNHDA and CDR2 SQIVND (reference sequence). The CDR3 loop spans 15 amino acids.

The CDR3 sequence: CATSSANSKAFF. CDR3 sequence (DNA): TGTGCCACCAGCAGCGCGAATTCGAAAGCTTTCTTT. V gene TRBV15 combines with J gene TRBJ1-1, with D uncertain. CDR3 length: 12 amino acids. Germline V CDR1 and CDR2: LNHNV, YYDKDF (reference sequence). Trimming removed 3 bases at V and 9 bases at J, with 11 bases between.